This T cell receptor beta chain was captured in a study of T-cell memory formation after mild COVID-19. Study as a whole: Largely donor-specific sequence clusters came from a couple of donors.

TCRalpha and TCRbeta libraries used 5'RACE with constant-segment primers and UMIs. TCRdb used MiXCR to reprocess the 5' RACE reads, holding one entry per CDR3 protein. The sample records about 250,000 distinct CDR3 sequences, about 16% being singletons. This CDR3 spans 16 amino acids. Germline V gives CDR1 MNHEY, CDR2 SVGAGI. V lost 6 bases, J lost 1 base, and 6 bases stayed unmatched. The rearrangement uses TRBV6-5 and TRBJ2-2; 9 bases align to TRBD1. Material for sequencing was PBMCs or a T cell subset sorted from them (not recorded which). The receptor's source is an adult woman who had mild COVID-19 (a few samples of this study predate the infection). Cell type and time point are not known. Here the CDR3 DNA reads TGTGCCAGCAGATTCACAGGGGGCTTGAACACCGGGGAGCTGTTTTTT. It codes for CASRFTGGLNTGELFF.